The entry below gives a single TCR beta chain sequence along with its context. Its antigen remains unknown. The CDR3 loop spans 15 amino acids. V was pared by 3 bases and J by 5 bases, with 7 bases of the junction left unmatched. Germline loops: CDR1 DFQATT, CDR2 SNEGSKA (reference sequence). This sample was included in a study of T cell responses to AZD1222 COVID-19 vaccine. The table came from immunoSEQ multiplex PCR; TCRdb's copy has only in-frame clones and leaves some out. This sample has 70,000 to 100,000 clones, with 80% to 90% found just once. The study, taken as a whole, reports: Repertoires were obtained only post-peak T cell response.

The J gene is TRBJ2-1, the V gene TRBV20-1; 10 bases map to TRBD2. The sample here was peripheral blood, taken 28 days after the second AZD1222 dose. This TCR was sampled from an adult who received the AZD1222 COVID-19 vaccine. CDR3: CSASPGLARNNEQFF. DNA for the CDR3: TGCAGTGCTAGTCCGGGACTAGCGAGAAACAATGAGCAGTTCTTC.